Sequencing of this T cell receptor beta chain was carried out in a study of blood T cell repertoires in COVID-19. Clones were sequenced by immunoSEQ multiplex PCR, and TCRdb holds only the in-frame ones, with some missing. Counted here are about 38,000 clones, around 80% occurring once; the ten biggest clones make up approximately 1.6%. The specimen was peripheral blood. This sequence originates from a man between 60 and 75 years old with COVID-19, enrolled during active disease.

CDR3 nucleotide sequence: TGCAGCGTTGACCCCGAACTAGCGAGAAGGGGGGCCCAGTACTTC. It yields the protein CSVDPELARRGAQYF. The chain employs TRBV29-1 and TRBJ2-5; a weak D match, TRBD2 (7 bases). This CDR3 region has 15 residues. The germline V gene has CDR1 SQVTM and CDR2 ANQGSEA. The V end lost 3 bases, the J end lost 9 bases, and 23 bases lay between the germline ends. The full variable domain, its missing parts supplied by reference TRBV29-1 and TRBJ2-5, is SAVISQKPSRDICQRGTSLTIQCQVDSQVTMMFWYRQQPGQSLTLIATANQGSEATYESGFVIDKFPISRPNLTFSTLTVSNMSPEDSSIYLCSVDPELARRGAQYFGPGTRLLVL.